This T cell receptor (beta chain) was captured in a study of OX40 agonist ivuxolimab in advanced cancers. The study in broad terms: Ivuxolimab was a fully human IgG2 agonistic monoclonal antibody targeting the costimulatory receptor OX40 (CD134). Of the approximately 54 patients in dose escalation, about 20 had hepatocellular carcinoma, roughly 15 had melanoma, 9 had renal cell carcinoma and 9 had head and neck cancer. Intravenous ivuxolimab was administered to patients every 2 weeks at six dose levels: 0.01, 0.1, 0.3, 1.5, 3 and 10 mg/kg. The paper reports the monotherapy dose-escalation portion (N of about 50 patients) of the phase I ivuxolimab trial. The purpose of peripheral TCRbeta sequencing was to test whether ivuxolimab changed TCR sequence diversity and led to clonal T-cell expansion. Partial responses occurred in three dose-escalation patients, of whom one had hepatocellular carcinoma and two had cutaneous melanoma. Prior anti-PD-1, anti-PD-L1 or anti-CTLA-4 therapy was permitted, and approximately 40% of dose-escalation patients had received checkpoint inhibitors. In the dose-escalation cohort, 82.7% of patients were male, and the mean age was 60 years with a range of about 20 to 80. Points the paper makes about the study in general: Low levels of normalized T-cell clonal expansion were also shown by some nonresponding patients. In the 0.1-3.0 mg/kg groups, partial responders were among the patients with the lowest normalized peripheral clonal expansion, particularly in CD8+ T cells. At doses of 0.1 to 3.0 mg/kg, clonal expansion of both CD4+ and CD8+ T cells in blood was seen between baseline and week 6. After ivuxolimab, CD8+ T cells had more expanded clones than CD4+ T cells on average. Antigen specificity was not determined for the clonally expanded peripheral T cells.

Including the terminal cysteine and phenylalanine, the CDR3 comprises 15 residues. The DNA shown is the 45-base CDR3, in frame from base 1. V lost 5 bases and J lost 5 bases; the stretch between them is 18 bases long. The germline V gene sets CDR1 to SNHLY and CDR2 to FYNNEI. A word on this clone: Its antigen remains undetermined. No much larger clonotype is one base removed from it; base qualities were not supplied.

Genomic DNA was isolated from the sorted cells so that the TCRbeta CDR3 region could be sequenced. The immunoSEQ Assay was used for sequencing of TCRbeta CDR3 regions. TCRdb stores this immuneACCESS table with in-frame sequences only. Part of the clones is absent; in the studies checked, under half of the shortfall reflects unresolved V genes, and no reason is known for the rest. Recorded for this sample are tens of thousands of clones; roughly 85% of them occurred a single time. Approximately 5% of the sample goes to the ten largest clones. The trial excluded patients who had a history of autoimmune disease or were on systemic immunosuppression. In every dose cohort, peripheral blood was drawn for TCR sequencing at baseline, cycle 4 day 1, and cycle 7 day 1. The samples were taken from a phase I, first-in-human, multicenter, open-label dose-escalation trial of ivuxolimab. Adults with locally advanced or metastatic head and neck squamous cell, hepatocellular, melanoma or renal cell carcinoma were enrolled in the trial. Before TCR sequencing, CD4+ and CD8+ T cells were separately sorted from peripheral blood.

The receptor comes from an adult with an advanced solid tumor such as melanoma, head and neck, liver or kidney cancer. Sequencing used CD4+ or CD8+ T cells sorted from blood, obtained in a trial of the OX40 agonist ivuxolimab. The chain is made from TRBV2 and TRBJ2-5; possibly the D gene is TRBD2, per 6 matching bases. The DNA reads as follows: TGTGCCAGCAGTTACCTAGGAGGCAGCGGGGAGACCCAGTACTTC. It is translated as CASSYLGGSGETQYF.